These T cell receptor beta chains were read from a single sample in a study of blood T cell repertoires in COVID-19. Some clones are missing from TCRdb's copy, which holds only in-frame ones; the method was immunoSEQ multiplex PCR. This table holds about 210,000 clones, about 86% found once. Specimen: peripheral blood. Source of these receptors: a woman aged 50 to 60 with acute or convalescent COVID-19. Both conserved end residues are part of each CDR3. Fields, in order: clone size, V gene, J gene, CDR3 length, D gene, CDR3 DNA, CDR3 protein. The D gene is left open where the match is weak. Some rows have no size entry. The others give once, few or many, or a class for an expanded clone.

abundance: many
v_gene: TRBV12-5
j_gene: TRBJ2-2
len: 17
d_gene: NA
CDR3nt: TGTGCTAGTGGTTTGGTACGGGTAGTCCGGCCGACCGGGGAGCTGTTTTTT
CDR3aa: CASGLVRVVRPTGELFF

abundance: NA
v_gene: TRBV5-6
j_gene: TRBJ2-1
len: 13
d_gene: NA
CDR3nt: TGTGCCAGCAGCCGAGGAGGGATGAATGAGCAGTTCTTC
CDR3aa: CASSRGGMNEQFF

abundance: once
v_gene: TRBV5-4
j_gene: TRBJ2-3
len: 16
d_gene: TRBD2
CDR3nt: TGTGCCAGCAGCCCCCCCCGAGCGGGAAGCACAGATACGCAGTATTTT
CDR3aa: CASSPPRAGSTDTQYF

abundance: NA
v_gene: TRBV5-6
j_gene: TRBJ2-1
len: 15
d_gene: NA
CDR3nt: TGTGCCAGCAGCTTTAGCGGAGCCTCCTACAATGAGCAGTTCTTC
CDR3aa: CASSFSGASYNEQFF

abundance: NA
v_gene: TRBV2
j_gene: TRBJ2-2
len: 13
d_gene: NA
CDR3nt: TGTGCCAGCAGGGCGGACAGCACCGGGGAGCTGTTTTTT
CDR3aa: CASRADSTGELFF

abundance: NA
v_gene: TRBV5-6
j_gene: TRBJ1-3
len: 14
d_gene: NA
CDR3nt: TGTGCCAGCAGCAGGGGGGGGCCTAGAAACACCATATATTTT
CDR3aa: CASSRGGPRNTIYF

abundance: once
v_gene: TRBV20-1
j_gene: TRBJ2-1
len: 12
d_gene: NA
CDR3nt: TGCAGTGCGAGTAGGGGGAACAATGAGCAGTTCTTC
CDR3aa: CSASRGNNEQFF

abundance: NA
v_gene: TRBV5-1
j_gene: TRBJ1-4
len: 15
d_gene: TRBD1
CDR3nt: TGCGCCAGCAGCGTCGGGACAGGGCTAAGTGAAAAACTGTTTTTT
CDR3aa: CASSVGTGLSEKLFF

abundance: NA
v_gene: TRBV28
j_gene: TRBJ1-6
len: 15
d_gene: NA
CDR3nt: TGTGCCAGCAGTCCTACGGACAGTGATAATTCACCCCTCCACTTT
CDR3aa: CASSPTDSDNSPLHF

abundance: NA
v_gene: TRBV27
j_gene: TRBJ2-7
len: 14
d_gene: TRBD1
CDR3nt: TGTGCCAGCAGTCTTCGACAGGGGGCGCGTGAGCAGTACTTC
CDR3aa: CASSLRQGAREQYF

abundance: NA
v_gene: TRBV21-1
j_gene: TRBJ2-3
len: 20
d_gene: NA
CDR3nt: TGTGCCAGCAGCAAAGTGGTAGCGGGCGTATCAGATACTAGCACAGATACGCAGTATTTT
CDR3aa: CASSKVVAGVSDTSTDTQYF

abundance: NA
v_gene: TRBV27
j_gene: TRBJ2-2
len: 18
d_gene: TRBD2
CDR3nt: TGTGCCAGCAGTTTCACAGTTACTAGCGGGACGAACACCGGGGAGCTGTTTTTT
CDR3aa: CASSFTVTSGTNTGELFF

abundance: NA
v_gene: TRBV16
j_gene: TRBJ1-5
len: 14
d_gene: TRBD1
CDR3nt: TGTGCCAGCAGCCGTGACAGGGTTGGTCAGCCCCAGCATTTT
CDR3aa: CASSRDRVGQPQHF

abundance: NA
v_gene: TRBV30
j_gene: TRBJ1-3
len: 14
d_gene: TRBD1
CDR3nt: TGTGCCTGGAGTGTACAGGGGGCCGGAAACACCATATATTTT
CDR3aa: CAWSVQGAGNTIYF

abundance: NA
v_gene: TRBV24-1
j_gene: TRBJ2-2
len: 14
d_gene: NA
CDR3nt: TGTGCCACCGGGGAGCGTCAGAACACCGGGGAGCTGTTTTTT
CDR3aa: CATGERQNTGELFF

abundance: once
v_gene: TRBV11-2
j_gene: TRBJ2-6
len: 19
d_gene: NA
CDR3nt: TGTGCCAGCAGCTTAGGGTGGGCACAGGACCACTCTGGGGCCAACGTCCTGACTTTC
CDR3aa: CASSLGWAQDHSGANVLTF

abundance: NA
v_gene: TRBV24-1
j_gene: TRBJ2-1
len: 17
d_gene: NA
CDR3nt: TGTGCCACCAGTGACCCCTTATGGCGGGGAGGTTTGAATGAGCAGTTCTTC
CDR3aa: CATSDPLWRGGLNEQFF

abundance: NA
v_gene: TRBV2
j_gene: TRBJ2-1
len: 14
d_gene: NA
CDR3nt: TGTGCCAGCACTGGGGTCGGGGGAACAGATGAGCAGTTCTTC
CDR3aa: CASTGVGGTDEQFF

abundance: NA
v_gene: TRBV14
j_gene: TRBJ2-7
len: 16
d_gene: NA
CDR3nt: TGTGCCAGCAGCCGAAAAATAGGGGGTAGCTCCTACGAGCAGTACTTC
CDR3aa: CASSRKIGGSSYEQYF

abundance: NA
v_gene: TRBV28
j_gene: TRBJ1-4
len: 15
d_gene: NA
CDR3nt: TGTGCCAGCAGTGAAGGGAGGTCGTCTAATGAAAAACTGTTTTTT
CDR3aa: CASSEGRSSNEKLFF

abundance: NA
v_gene: TRBV29-1
j_gene: TRBJ1-1
len: 13
d_gene: NA
CDR3nt: TGCAGCGTTGTTGAGAAGGGGGGGACTGAAGCTTTCTTT
CDR3aa: CSVVEKGGTEAFF

abundance: once
v_gene: TRBV27
j_gene: TRBJ2-5
len: 11
d_gene: NA
CDR3nt: TGTGCTTCCGCCCAGGCAGGGACCCAGTACTTC
CDR3aa: CASAQAGTQYF

abundance: few
v_gene: TRBV6-1
j_gene: TRBJ1-6
len: 14
d_gene: NA
CDR3nt: TGTGCCAGCAACGGGGCAGGGGTTGGTTCACCCCTCCACTTT
CDR3aa: CASNGAGVGSPLHF

abundance: once
v_gene: TRBV18
j_gene: TRBJ1-2
len: 13
d_gene: TRBD1
CDR3nt: TGTGCCAGCTCCCCCACAGGGGAATATGGCTACACCTTC
CDR3aa: CASSPTGEYGYTF

abundance: NA
v_gene: TRBV10-3
j_gene: TRBJ2-1
len: 18
d_gene: TRBD2
CDR3nt: TGTGCCATCAGTGAGTCGGGGACTAGCGACCGCTCCTACAATGAGCAGTTCTTC
CDR3aa: CAISESGTSDRSYNEQFF

abundance: NA
v_gene: TRBV3-1/TRBV3-2
j_gene: TRBJ2-2
len: 13
d_gene: NA
CDR3nt: TGTGCCAGCAGCCGGACAAGCACCGGGGAGCTGTTTTTT
CDR3aa: CASSRTSTGELFF

abundance: NA
v_gene: TRBV15
j_gene: TRBJ2-1
len: 13
d_gene: TRBD2
CDR3nt: TGTGCCACCAGCAGAGATAGAAGCGGGAGAACGTTCTTC
CDR3aa: CATSRDRSGRTFF

abundance: NA
v_gene: TRBV7-2
j_gene: TRBJ2-2
len: 14
d_gene: NA
CDR3nt: TGTGCCAGCAGCTTAGTGGCCCGGAGCGGGGAGCTGTTTTTT
CDR3aa: CASSLVARSGELFF

abundance: once
v_gene: TRBV6-5
j_gene: TRBJ2-7
len: 15
d_gene: NA
CDR3nt: TGTGCCAGCAGACGTAAGGGGGAGGGCTCCTACGAGCAGTACTTC
CDR3aa: CASRRKGEGSYEQYF

abundance: NA
v_gene: TRBV5-1
j_gene: TRBJ2-3
len: 16
d_gene: TRBD2
CDR3nt: TGCGCCAGCAGCTTCACGGCGGGAGCGGACACAGATACGCAGTATTTT
CDR3aa: CASSFTAGADTDTQYF

abundance: NA
v_gene: TRBV7-9
j_gene: TRBJ2-1
len: 15
d_gene: TRBD1
CDR3nt: TGTGCCAGCAGCCCCGACAGGGCCGTCGGGAATGAGCAGTTCTTC
CDR3aa: CASSPDRAVGNEQFF

abundance: NA
v_gene: TRBV9
j_gene: TRBJ2-7
len: 15
d_gene: NA
CDR3nt: TGTGCCAGCAGCAGCTTCCCCCACGCCCGAAACGAGCAGTACTTC
CDR3aa: CASSSFPHARNEQYF

abundance: NA
v_gene: TRBV28
j_gene: TRBJ1-2
len: 16
d_gene: NA
CDR3nt: TGTGCCAGCAGTTCCAGTCATGCGGGGAGGTCTAAGGGCTACACCTTC
CDR3aa: CASSSSHAGRSKGYTF

abundance: NA
v_gene: TRBV6-6
j_gene: TRBJ2-7
len: 15
d_gene: TRBD1
CDR3nt: TGTGCCAGCAGTTACTCTTGGGACAGGAGCTACGAGCAGTACTTC
CDR3aa: CASSYSWDRSYEQYF

abundance: NA
v_gene: TRBV10-3
j_gene: TRBJ2-1
len: 14
d_gene: NA
CDR3nt: TGTGCCATCAGTGCGGAGCGGCCGTACAATGAGCAGTTCTTC
CDR3aa: CAISAERPYNEQFF

abundance: NA
v_gene: TRBV12-1
j_gene: TRBJ1-2
len: 12
d_gene: NA
CDR3nt: TGTGCCAGCAGCTTTGGACAGGGGGGCTACACCTTC
CDR3aa: CASSFGQGGYTF

abundance: NA
v_gene: TRBV9
j_gene: TRBJ1-4
len: 14
d_gene: NA
CDR3nt: TGTGCCAGCAGCGCCGGGACAACTAATGAAAAACTGTTTTTT
CDR3aa: CASSAGTTNEKLFF

abundance: NA
v_gene: TRBV2
j_gene: TRBJ2-2
len: 15
d_gene: TRBD1
CDR3nt: TGTGCCAGCAACAGAGAGACAGGGGGCACCGGGGAGCTGTTTTTT
CDR3aa: CASNRETGGTGELFF

abundance: few
v_gene: TRBV19
j_gene: TRBJ2-5
len: 15
d_gene: TRBD2
CDR3nt: TGTGCCAGTAGTCCCCGGCTAGCGGGACAAGAGACCCAGTACTTC
CDR3aa: CASSPRLAGQETQYF

abundance: NA
v_gene: TRBV10-3
j_gene: TRBJ2-3
len: 15
d_gene: TRBD2
CDR3nt: TGTGCCATCACCGATACTAGCGGGTCTACAGATACGCAGTATTTT
CDR3aa: CAITDTSGSTDTQYF

abundance: NA
v_gene: TRBV7-2
j_gene: TRBJ2-7
len: 15
d_gene: NA
CDR3nt: TGTGCCAGCAGCTTAGAGTCGTGGGGCAGGGGCGAGCAGTACTTC
CDR3aa: CASSLESWGRGEQYF

abundance: NA
v_gene: TRBV27
j_gene: TRBJ1-6
len: 15
d_gene: TRBD1
CDR3nt: TGTGCCAGCAGTTTCCGGGACAGGGGAGGATCACCCCTCCACTTT
CDR3aa: CASSFRDRGGSPLHF

abundance: NA
v_gene: TRBV11-2
j_gene: TRBJ2-5
len: 17
d_gene: TRBD2
CDR3nt: TGTGCCAGCAGCCCCCGGGTAGCGGGAGTTGTCAGAGAGACCCAGTACTTC
CDR3aa: CASSPRVAGVVRETQYF

abundance: NA
v_gene: TRBV5-1
j_gene: TRBJ2-7
len: 14
d_gene: NA
CDR3nt: TGCGCCAGCAGCCCGGATTGGACTGTCTACGAGCAGTACTTC
CDR3aa: CASSPDWTVYEQYF

abundance: NA
v_gene: TRBV7-2
j_gene: TRBJ2-1
len: 15
d_gene: NA
CDR3nt: TGTGCCAGCAGCTCACACCGGGACTCCGGGGTTGAGCAGTTCTTC
CDR3aa: CASSSHRDSGVEQFF

abundance: NA
v_gene: TRBV5-1
j_gene: TRBJ2-7
len: 16
d_gene: NA
CDR3nt: TGCGCCAGCACACTTGGGGTAGGTCTGGGGGGCTACGAGCAGTACTTC
CDR3aa: CASTLGVGLGGYEQYF

abundance: NA
v_gene: TRBV5-8
j_gene: TRBJ2-7
len: 11
d_gene: TRBD1
CDR3nt: TGTGCCACAAGGGACAGGCACGAGCAGTGCTTC
CDR3aa: CATRDRHEQCF

abundance: few
v_gene: TRBV6-6
j_gene: TRBJ2-3
len: 16
d_gene: TRBD1
CDR3nt: TGTGCCAGCAGTTCTCAGGGGGCGCAAGTAATAAATACGCAGTATTTT
CDR3aa: CASSSQGAQVINTQYF

abundance: NA
v_gene: TRBV27
j_gene: TRBJ1-2
len: 13
d_gene: NA
CDR3nt: TGTGCCAGCAAAGGCGGGGGCCTCTATGGCTACACCTTC
CDR3aa: CASKGGGLYGYTF

abundance: NA
v_gene: TRBV29-1
j_gene: TRBJ2-7
len: 13
d_gene: NA
CDR3nt: TGCAGCGCCTATGACAGGCGAGTACAGGAGCAGTACTTC
CDR3aa: CSAYDRRVQEQYF

abundance: few
v_gene: TRBV28
j_gene: TRBJ1-5
len: 16
d_gene: NA
CDR3nt: TGTGCCACCTCCACTATCATAGGAGGTAGCAATCAGCCCCAGCATTTT
CDR3aa: CATSTIIGGSNQPQHF

abundance: NA
v_gene: TRBV5-4
j_gene: TRBJ2-3
len: 15
d_gene: TRBD2
CDR3nt: TGTGCCAGCAGCGAGGGGACTAGCGGGAGAGATACGCAGTATTTT
CDR3aa: CASSEGTSGRDTQYF

abundance: once
v_gene: TRBV28
j_gene: TRBJ1-1
len: 14
d_gene: NA
CDR3nt: TGTGCCAGCAGTAGGGGGGGGAACCCCACTGAAGCTTTCTTT
CDR3aa: CASSRGGNPTEAFF

abundance: NA
v_gene: TRBV3-1/TRBV3-2
j_gene: TRBJ1-6
len: 14
d_gene: TRBD1
CDR3nt: TGTGCCAGCACTAAGGACAGGGTCGGCTCACCCCTCCACTTT
CDR3aa: CASTKDRVGSPLHF